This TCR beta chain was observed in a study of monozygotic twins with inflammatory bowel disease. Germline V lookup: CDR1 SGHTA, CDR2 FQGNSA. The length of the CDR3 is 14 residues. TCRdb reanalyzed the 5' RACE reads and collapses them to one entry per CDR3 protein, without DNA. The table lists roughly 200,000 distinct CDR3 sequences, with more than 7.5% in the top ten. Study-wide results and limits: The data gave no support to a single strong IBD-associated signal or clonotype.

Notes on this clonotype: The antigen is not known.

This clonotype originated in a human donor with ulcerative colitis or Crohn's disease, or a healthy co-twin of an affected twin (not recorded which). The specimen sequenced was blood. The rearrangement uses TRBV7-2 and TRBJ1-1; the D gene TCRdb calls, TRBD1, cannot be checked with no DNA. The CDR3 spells CASTRDSALPEAFF.